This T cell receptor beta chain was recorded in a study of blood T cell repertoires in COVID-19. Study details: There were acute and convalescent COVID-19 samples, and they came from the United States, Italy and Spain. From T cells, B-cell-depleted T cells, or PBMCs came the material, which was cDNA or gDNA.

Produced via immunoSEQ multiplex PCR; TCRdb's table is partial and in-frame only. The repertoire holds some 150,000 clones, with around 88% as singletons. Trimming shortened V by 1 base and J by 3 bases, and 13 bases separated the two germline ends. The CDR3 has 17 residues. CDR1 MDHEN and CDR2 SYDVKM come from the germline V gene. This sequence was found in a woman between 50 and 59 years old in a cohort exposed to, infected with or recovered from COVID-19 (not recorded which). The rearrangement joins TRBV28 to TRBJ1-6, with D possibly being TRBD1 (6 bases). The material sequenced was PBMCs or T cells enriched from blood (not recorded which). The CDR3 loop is CASSLYQGLNYNSPLHF. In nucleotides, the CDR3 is TGTGCCAGCAGTTTATACCAGGGGCTGAACTATAATTCACCCCTCCACTTT.